A single sample is the source of the 4 T cell receptor beta chains below, sequenced in a study of cytomegalovirus exposure and HLA in healthy donors. 60 Vbeta and 13 Jbeta primers were used in PCR. Profiled with immunoSEQ multiplex PCR; TCRdb holds only in-frame clones, not every one. This table has around 130,000 clones, around four fifths appearing once. Material for sequencing was PBMCs. Receptors originate from a boy aged 2-15 years in good health and CMV-seronegative.

The chain has TRBV11-2 and TRBJ2-7; 7 positions match TRBD2. V lost 0 bases, J lost 3 bases, and 8 bases stayed unmatched. The CDR3 has 16 amino acids. Germline V gene sequence: CDR1 SGHAT, CDR2 FQNNGV. The CDR3, as DNA: TGTGCCAGCAGCTTAGATCCCCGGGACTACGTCTACGAGCAGTACGTC. Protein product: CASSLDPRDYVYEQYV.

This clone has just one count. The gene calls are TRBV7-9 and TRBJ2-1; the match to TRBD1 covers 7 bases. Losses at the gene ends were 5 bases for V and 5 bases for J; bases not matched to a gene: 12. The CDR3 runs 16 residues. The germline V gene encodes CDR1 SEHNR and CDR2 FQNEAQ (reference sequence). The CDR3 nucleotides read TGTGCCAGCAGCCGACGACAGGGAGCTAAGGACAATGAGCAGTTCTTC. Translation: CASSRRQGAKDNEQFF. Full variable domain (outside the CDR3, taken from reference TRBV7-9 and TRBJ2-1): DTGVSQNPRHKITKRGQNVTFRCDPISEHNRLYWYRQTLGQGPEFLTYFQNEAQLEKSRLLSDRFSAERPKGSFSTLEIQRTEQGDSAMYLCASSRRQGAKDNEQFFGPGTRLTVL.

The chain recombines TRBV7-6 with TRBJ2-7; D not resolved. The CDR3 length is 13 residues. Germline V gene sequence: CDR1 SGHVS, CDR2 FNYEAQ. V lost 1 base and J 0 bases, leaving 4 bases between the germline ends. The CDR3 bases are TGTGCCAGCAGCTTAGGTATCTCCTACGAGCAGTACTTC. Protein: CASSLGISYEQYF. Supplemented by reference TRBV7-6 and TRBJ2-7, the full variable domain reads GAGVSQSPRYKVTKRGQDVALRCDPISGHVSLYWYRQALGQGPEFLTYFNYEAQQDKSGLPNDRFSAERPEGSISTLTIQRTEQRDSAMYRCASSLGISYEQYFGPGTRLTVT.

Regarding this clone: Other DNA sequences in this specimen translate into the identical CDR3. The chain has TRBV5-1 and TRBJ2-7; 7 bases fit TRBD1. Germline V gene lookup returns CDR1 SGHRS and CDR2 YFSETQ. The CDR3 length is 15 residues. Trimming took 0 bases from V and 3 from J; bases not matched to a gene: 6. The CDR3 DNA reads TGCGCCAGCAGCTTGGGGGCAGGGGGTAGCTACGAGCAGTACTTC. It is translated as CASSLGAGGSYEQYF.